The present T cell receptor beta chain was sequenced within a study of cytomegalovirus exposure and HLA in healthy donors. Study-level points and caveats: Investigators reported 150 to 200 TCR beta chains as tied to cytomegalovirus.

Amplification used 60 Vbeta primers and 13 Jbeta primers. TCRdb's copy holds only in-frame clones and misses some; the assay was immunoSEQ multiplex PCR. This listing includes tens of thousands of clones. With regard to this clone: Antigen: not known.

The V gene lost 2 bases and the J gene lost 0 bases, with 8 bases spanning the gap. Germline V lookup: CDR1 LNHDA, CDR2 SQIVND (reference sequence). The CDR3 loop spans 14 amino acids. Sequenced: PBMCs. The chain has TRBV19 and TRBJ2-7; no clear D. The sequence derives from a man aged 18 to 29 in good health and CMV-seropositive. CDR3 amino acids: CASSIIGSSYEQYF. The DNA for the CDR3 is TGTGCCAGTAGTATAATTGGCAGCTCCTACGAGCAGTACTTC. The full variable domain, rest sourced from reference TRBV19 and TRBJ2-7, is DGGITQSPKYLFRKEGQNVTLSCEQNLNHDAMYWYRQDPGQGLRLIYYSQIVNDFQKGDIAEGYSVSREKKESFPLTVTSAQKNPTAFYLCASSIIGSSYEQYFGPGTRLTVT.